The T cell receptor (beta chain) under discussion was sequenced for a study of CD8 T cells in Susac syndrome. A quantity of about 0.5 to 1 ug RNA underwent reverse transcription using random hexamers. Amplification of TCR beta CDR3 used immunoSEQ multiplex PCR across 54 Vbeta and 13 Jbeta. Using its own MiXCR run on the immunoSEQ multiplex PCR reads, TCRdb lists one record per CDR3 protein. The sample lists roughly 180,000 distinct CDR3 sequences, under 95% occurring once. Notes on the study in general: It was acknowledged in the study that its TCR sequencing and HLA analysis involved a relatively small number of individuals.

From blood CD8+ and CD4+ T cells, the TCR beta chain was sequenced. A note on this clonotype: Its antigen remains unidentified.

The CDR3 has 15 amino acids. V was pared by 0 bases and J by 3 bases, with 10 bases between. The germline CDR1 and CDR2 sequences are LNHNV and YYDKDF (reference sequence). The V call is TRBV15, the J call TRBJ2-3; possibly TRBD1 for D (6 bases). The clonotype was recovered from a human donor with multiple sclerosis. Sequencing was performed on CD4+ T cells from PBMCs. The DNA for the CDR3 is TGTGCCACCAGCAGAGATCGGCAGGGGACAGATACGCAGTATTTT. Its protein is CATSRDRQGTDTQYF. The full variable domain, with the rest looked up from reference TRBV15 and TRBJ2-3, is DAMVIQNPRYQVTQFGKPVTLSCSQTLNHNVMYWYQQKSSQAPKLLFHYYDKDFNNEADTPDNFQSRRPNTSFCFLDIRSPGLGDTAMYLCATSRDRQGTDTQYFGPGTRLTVL.